This entry lists 20 T cell receptor beta chains sequenced from one sample in a study of regulatory T cells in long-lasting Graves disease. The time point is: persistent/refractory GD, antithyroid drugs over 5 years with positive TRAb. PBMC RNA was the source of the TCR library. Building of the TCR beta libraries involved iRepertoire HTBI primers and Arm-PCR of CDR3 regions. A single record per CDR3 protein comes from TCRdb applying MiXCR to the multiplex PCR reads. The data contain hundreds of thousands of distinct CDR3 sequences, around 20% of them singletons. The material was peripheral blood mononuclear cells (PBMCs), obtained when the disease was refractory, from a patient treated with antithyroid drugs. These receptors came from a female donor with Graves disease.

This clonotype was detected a few times. V usage is TRBV7-2 and J usage is TRBJ1-4; 8 bases fit TRBD1. V dropped 5 bases and J dropped 3; count of bases not matched to a gene: 5. The length of the CDR3 is 15 residues. Per germline, CDR1 SGHTA and CDR2 FQGNSA. The CDR3 DNA is TGTGCCAGCAGCCTCAGGGGGCTTGCTAATGAAAAACTGTTTTTT. It is translated as CASSLRGLANEKLFF.

This clonotype was found many times. The chain is built from TRBV20-1 and TRBJ2-5; D is uncertain. Germline CDR1 reads DFQATT; CDR2 reads SNEGSKA (reference sequence). The V and J ends lost 4 bases and 5 bases respectively, with 14 bases between them. The CDR3 has 13 amino acids. The CDR3 here is CSAIVLARETQYF. The CDR3 DNA reads as TGCAGTGCTATTGTCTTAGCTCGGGAGACCCAGTACTTC.

This clonotype was found many times. The J gene is TRBJ2-2, the V gene TRBV7-3, with D maybe TRBD1 (7 bases). This CDR3 spans 15 amino acids. Germline CDR1 reads SGHTA; CDR2 reads FQGTGA. V gave up 3 bases and J gave up 4 bases, with 12 bases separating them. The CDR3 DNA sequence: TGTGCCAGCAGCTTGGAGGGGGCGCCCACCGGGGAGCTGTTTTTT. Translating it yields CASSLEGAPTGELFF.

This clonotype was observed a few times. The V gene is TRBV7-2, the J gene TRBJ2-1; D unresolved. CDR1 and CDR2 from the germline V gene are SGHTA and FQGNSA. Deletions cut 1 base from V and 0 bases from J, with 7 bases between. This CDR3 has 15 residues. CDR3 DNA: TGTGCCAGCAGCTTAGGAGCCTTCTCCTACAATGAGCAGTTCTTC. It codes for CASSLGAFSYNEQFF.

This clonotype came up many times. The CDR3 region is CASSDSGQGAGELFF. The CDR3 DNA reads as TGTGCCAGCAGTGATTCCGGGCAGGGAGCCGGGGAGCTGTTTTTT. The V gene is TRBV2, the J gene TRBJ2-2; D is tentatively TRBD1 or TRBD2 (5 bases each). The CDR3 consists of 15 residues. Germline V CDR1 and CDR2: SNHLY, FYNNEI. Trimming removed 3 bases at V and 6 bases at J, with 14 bases between. The variable domain in full, with the rest retrieved from reference TRBV2 and TRBJ2-2, is EPEVTQTPSHQVTQMGQEVILRCVPISNHLYFYWYRQILGQKVEFLVSFYNNEISEKSEIFDDQFSVERPDGSNFTLKIRSTKLEDSAMYFCASSDSGQGAGELFFGEGSRLTVL.

This clonotype occurred many times. CDR3 sequence: CASSLRAGTGEQYF. The CDR3 nucleotides are TGCGCCAGCAGCTTAAGGGCGGGAACGGGGGAGCAGTACTTC. The chain combines TRBV5-1 with TRBJ2-7, with D possibly being TRBD2 (6 bases). Germline V gives CDR1 SGHRS, CDR2 YFSETQ. The CDR3 totals 14 residues. With 2 bases removed from V and 7 bases from J, the gap between germline ends came to 16 bases.

This clonotype was counted many times. CDR3 amino acids: CATRTAPEAFF. Here the CDR3 DNA reads TGTGCCACCAGGACAGCGCCTGAAGCTTTCTTT. The chain employs TRBV28 and TRBJ1-1; a possible D gene is TRBD1 (6 bases). This CDR3 is 11 amino acids long. Germline CDR1 MDHEN, CDR2 SYDVKM. V gave up 10 bases and J gave up 6 bases, with 12 bases separating them.

This clonotype was found a few times. The V gene is TRBV28, the J gene TRBJ2-2; weak D call: TRBD2 (6 bases). Germline V gene sequence: CDR1 MDHEN, CDR2 SYDVKM. This CDR3 is 15 amino acids long. Trimming cost V 6 bases and J 2 bases, with 13 bases left between them. The CDR3 loop reads CASRDSGFNTGELFF. As DNA, the CDR3 is TGTGCCAGCAGGGATAGCGGATTTAACACCGGGGAGCTGTTTTTT.

This clonotype appeared a few times. This chain connects TRBV12-3 or TRBV12-4 to TRBJ2-1; 9 bases fit TRBD2. The CDR3 extends over 18 amino acids. V trimming: 4 bases; J trimming: 0 bases; junction bases outside the gene matches: 10. This CDR3 is CASSSLPGLAVSYNEQFF. The CDR3 DNA reads as TGTGCCAGCAGTTCCCTCCCGGGACTAGCTGTCTCCTACAATGAGCAGTTCTTC.

This clonotype came up a few times. The chain couples TRBV6-1 to TRBJ2-7; D not resolved. The V end was cut by 4 bases, the J end by 4 bases, with 14 bases between. Germline V gene data show CDR1 as MNHNS and CDR2 as SASEGT. The CDR3 extends over 14 amino acids. CDR3 sequence: CASSGPSGRYEQYF. CDR3 sequence (DNA): TGTGCCAGCAGTGGTCCCTCGGGCCGTTACGAGCAGTACTTC.

This clonotype was observed at least ten times. The CDR3 nucleotides read TGTGCCAGCTCACCGGAGAGAGACTATGGCTACACCTTC. Protein product: CASSPERDYGYTF. The chain has TRBV18 and TRBJ1-2; D not resolved. CDR1 is KGHSH, CDR2 LQKENI, per germline. This CDR3 is 13 amino acids long. V was clipped by 3 bases and J by 3 bases, with 8 bases between them.

This clonotype was seen only a few times. The V call is TRBV2, the J call TRBJ2-4; possibly TRBD2 for D (5 bases). CDR1 and CDR2 (germline): SNHLY, FYNNEI. The CDR3 runs 18 residues. V was cut by 6 bases and J by 0 bases, with 21 bases left in between. The CDR3 bases are TGTGCCAGCAGGGGGTTTCGGCACGGACTTCTAGCCAAAAACATTCAGTACTTC. Its translation is CASRGFRHGLLAKNIQYF.

V is TRBV24-1 and J is TRBJ1-1; no reliable D call. V was trimmed by 5 bases and J by 3 bases, leaving 15 bases between them. CDR3 length: 15 residues. Germline V gene sequence: CDR1 KGHDR, CDR2 SFDVKD. CDR3 DNA sequence: TGTGCCACCAGTGCCGGGGATTGGAGGGACACTGAAGCTTTCTTT. It is translated as CATSAGDWRDTEAFF.

The genes are TRBV14 and TRBJ2-2, with D maybe TRBD1 (6 bases). This CDR3 has 15 amino acids. The V gene's germline CDR1 is SGHDN and CDR2 FVKESK. V gave up 1 base and J gave up 7 bases, with 13 bases separating them. The CDR3 sequence is CASSQVLGAYGELFF. CDR3 bases: TGTGCCAGCAGCCAAGTTCTGGGGGCTTACGGGGAGCTGTTTTTT.

The chain is built from TRBV30 and TRBJ2-7, with 10 nucleotides matching TRBD2. This CDR3 is built from 16 residues. Trimming at V came to 5 bases and at J to 4 bases, leaving 14 bases not matched to a gene. Per germline, CDR1 GTSNPN and CDR2 SVGIG (reference sequence). CDR3 sequence reads: CAWASLGVSGRYEQYF. Written as DNA, the CDR3 is TGTGCCTGGGCATCCCTCGGTGTTAGCGGGAGGTACGAGCAGTACTTC.

CDR3 nucleotides: TGTGCCAGCAGTTACTCCAGTCCTAACTATGGCTACACCTTC. Translation: CASSYSSPNYGYTF. The chain uses TRBV6-2 or TRBV6-3 and TRBJ1-2; no firm D call. The V end was cut by 0 bases, the J end by 0 bases, with 5 bases between. CDR3 length equals 14 residues. Germline V gives CDR1 MNHEY, CDR2 SVGEGT.

This clonotype was observed at least ten times. The chain combines TRBV30 with TRBJ1-4; D not resolved. The CDR3 has 12 residues. Trimming removed 4 bases from V and 7 bases from J, with 10 bases in between. The germline CDR1 and CDR2 sequences are GTSNPN and SVGIG (reference sequence). CDR3 in DNA: TGTGCCTGGAAGCGTGACGGTGAAAAACTGTTTTTT. Protein product: CAWKRDGEKLFF.

Regarding this clonotype: One base away lies a much larger clone, so this may be a sequencing read error. This chain links TRBV7-2 with TRBJ2-7; 7 nucleotides line up with TRBD2. Germline assignment: CDR1 SGHTA and CDR2 FQGNSA. The CDR3 has 15 amino acids. CDR3 nucleotides: TGTGCCAGCAGCTTGGGAAGCGGGAACTCGTACGAGCGGTACTTC. This translates into CASSLGSGNSYERYF.

This clonotype was found many times. The gene calls are TRBV19 and TRBJ2-5, with D hard to call. V was clipped by 3 bases and J by 1 base, with 6 bases between them. CDR1 is LNHDA, CDR2 SQIVND, per germline (reference sequence). This CDR3 is built from 13 residues. The CDR3 DNA follows: TGTGCCAGTAGTATGAACATCCAAGAGACCCAGTACTTC. It codes for CASSMNIQETQYF.

This clonotype came up a few times. The genes are TRBV11-2 and TRBJ1-5; D is unclear. This CDR3 spans 14 amino acids. Trimming removed 4 bases from V and 3 bases from J, with 10 bases in between. CDR1 and CDR2 (germline): SGHAT, FQNNGV. The CDR3 nucleotides are TGTGCCAGCAGCTACGGAGGCCTCAATCAGCCCCAGCATTTT. It yields the protein CASSYGGLNQPQHF.